Detailed here is one T cell receptor (beta chain). Its antigen is currently unknown. This record comes from a study of cytomegalovirus exposure and HLA in healthy donors. Study in general: In a previous analysis, approximately 110 million unique TCR beta sequences were found from 150 million to 200 million T cells.

Germline V CDR1 and CDR2: KGHSH, LQKENI. The CDR3 is 16 amino acids. V was pared by 2 bases and J by 6 bases, with 10 bases of the junction left unmatched. Broader study findings: Prior analysis indicated that the majority of TCR beta V segments exhibited productivity approximately 90% or approximately 30% of the time. Investigators reported 150 to 200 TCR beta chains as tied to cytomegalovirus.

The PCR had 60 Vbeta and 13 Jbeta primers. Clones were sequenced by immunoSEQ multiplex PCR, and TCRdb holds only the in-frame ones, with some missing. The top ten hold over 9% of the sample, which has around 100,000 clones, more than 65% seen once. The material sequenced was PBMCs. The sequence was obtained from a young woman in good health and CMV-seropositive. The V gene is TRBV18, the J gene TRBJ1-5; 7 nucleotides align to TRBD1. Written as DNA, the CDR3 is TGTGCCAGCTCACCAGAGCAGGGGGAAGGTGGTCAGCCCCAGCATTTT. Residues: CASSPEQGEGGQPQHF.